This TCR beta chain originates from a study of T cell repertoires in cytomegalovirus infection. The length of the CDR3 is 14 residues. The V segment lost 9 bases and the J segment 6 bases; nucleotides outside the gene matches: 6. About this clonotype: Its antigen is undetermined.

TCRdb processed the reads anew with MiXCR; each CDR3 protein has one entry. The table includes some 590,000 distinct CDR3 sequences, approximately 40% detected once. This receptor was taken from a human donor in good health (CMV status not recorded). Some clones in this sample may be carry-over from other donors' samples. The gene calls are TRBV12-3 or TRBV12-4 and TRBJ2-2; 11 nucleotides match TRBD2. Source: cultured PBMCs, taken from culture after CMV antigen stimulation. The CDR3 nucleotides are TGTGCCAGTACCCTAGCGGGGGGACCCGGGGAGCTGTTTTTT. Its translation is CASTLAGGPGELFF.